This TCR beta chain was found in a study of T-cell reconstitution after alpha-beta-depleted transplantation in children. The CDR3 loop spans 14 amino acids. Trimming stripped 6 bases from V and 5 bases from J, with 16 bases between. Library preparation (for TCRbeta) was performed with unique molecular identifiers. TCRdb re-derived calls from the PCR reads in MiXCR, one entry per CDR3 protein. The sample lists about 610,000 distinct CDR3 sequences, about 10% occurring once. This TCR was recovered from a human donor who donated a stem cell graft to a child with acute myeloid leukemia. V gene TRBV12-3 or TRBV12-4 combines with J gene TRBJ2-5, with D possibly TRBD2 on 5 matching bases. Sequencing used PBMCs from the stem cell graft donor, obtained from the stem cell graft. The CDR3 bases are TGTGCCAGCAGCCCCCTGGCTAGCTCTGAGACCCAGTACTTC. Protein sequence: CASSPLASSETQYF.